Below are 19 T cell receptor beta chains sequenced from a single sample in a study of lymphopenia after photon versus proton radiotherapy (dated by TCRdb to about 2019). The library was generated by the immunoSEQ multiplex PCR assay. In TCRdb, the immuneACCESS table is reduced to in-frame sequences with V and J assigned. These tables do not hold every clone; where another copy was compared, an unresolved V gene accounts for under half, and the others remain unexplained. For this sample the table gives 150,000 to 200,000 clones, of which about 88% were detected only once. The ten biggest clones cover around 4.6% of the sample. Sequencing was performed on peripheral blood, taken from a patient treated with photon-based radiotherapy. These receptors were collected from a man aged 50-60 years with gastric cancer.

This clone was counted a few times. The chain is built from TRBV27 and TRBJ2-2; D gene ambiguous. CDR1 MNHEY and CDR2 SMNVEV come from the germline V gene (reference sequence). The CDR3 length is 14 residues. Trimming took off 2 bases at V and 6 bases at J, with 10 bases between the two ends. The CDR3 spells CASSLGQMSGELFF. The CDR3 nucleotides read TGTGCCAGCAGTTTAGGGCAGATGTCCGGGGAGCTGTTTTTT.

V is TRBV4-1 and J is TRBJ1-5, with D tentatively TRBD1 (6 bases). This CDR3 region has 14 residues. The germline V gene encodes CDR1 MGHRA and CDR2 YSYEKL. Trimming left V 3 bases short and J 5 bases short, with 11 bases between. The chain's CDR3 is CASSQEDSYQPQHF. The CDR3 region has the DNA TGCGCCAGCAGCCAGGAGGACAGTTATCAGCCCCAGCATTTT.

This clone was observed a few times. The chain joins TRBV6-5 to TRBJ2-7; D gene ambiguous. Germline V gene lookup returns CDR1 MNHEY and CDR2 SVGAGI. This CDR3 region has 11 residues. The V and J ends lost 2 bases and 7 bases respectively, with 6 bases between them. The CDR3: CASSYRSEQYF. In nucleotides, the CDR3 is TGTGCCAGCAGTTACCGGTCTGAGCAGTACTTC.

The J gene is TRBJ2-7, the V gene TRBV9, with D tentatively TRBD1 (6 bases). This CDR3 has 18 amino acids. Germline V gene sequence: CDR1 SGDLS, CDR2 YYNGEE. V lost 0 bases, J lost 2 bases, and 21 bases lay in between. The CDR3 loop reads CASSVEEGRDTFTYEQYF. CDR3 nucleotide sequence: TGTGCCAGCAGCGTAGAGGAAGGCCGGGACACCTTCACCTACGAGCAGTACTTC.

The DNA for the CDR3 is TGTGCCAGCAGCGTAGGTGGGGCAGAAGGTCTGTACTACGAGCAGTACTTC. It specifies CASSVGGAEGLYYEQYF. The J gene is TRBJ2-7, the V gene TRBV9, with D possibly matching TRBD1 (5 bases). The V end lost 0 bases, the J end lost 3 bases, and 19 bases lay between the germline ends. Germline CDR1 is SGDLS and CDR2 is YYNGEE. This CDR3 region has 17 residues.

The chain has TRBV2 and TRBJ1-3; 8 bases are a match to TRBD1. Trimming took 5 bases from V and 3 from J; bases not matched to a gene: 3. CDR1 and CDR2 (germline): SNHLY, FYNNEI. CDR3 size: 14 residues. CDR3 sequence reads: CASSSTGGGNTIYF. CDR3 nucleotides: TGTGCCAGCAGTTCTACAGGGGGTGGAAACACCATATATTTT.

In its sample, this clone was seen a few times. Here the CDR3 reads CASSSGLAGVEQFF. In nucleotides, the CDR3 is TGCGCCAGCAGCTCTGGACTAGCGGGAGTAGAGCAGTTCTTC. J is TRBJ2-1 and V is TRBV5-1, with TRBD2 identical over 13 bases. CDR1 is SGHRS, CDR2 YFSETQ, per germline. The CDR3 contains 14 residues. V shed 3 bases, J shed 10 bases, and the junction held 4 bases outside the gene matches.

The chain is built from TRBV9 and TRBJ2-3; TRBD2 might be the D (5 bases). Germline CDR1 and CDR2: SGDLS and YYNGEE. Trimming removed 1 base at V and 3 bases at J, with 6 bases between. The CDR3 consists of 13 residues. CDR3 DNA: TGTGCCAGCAGCGTACTAGCAACAGATACGCAGTATTTT. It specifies CASSVLATDTQYF.

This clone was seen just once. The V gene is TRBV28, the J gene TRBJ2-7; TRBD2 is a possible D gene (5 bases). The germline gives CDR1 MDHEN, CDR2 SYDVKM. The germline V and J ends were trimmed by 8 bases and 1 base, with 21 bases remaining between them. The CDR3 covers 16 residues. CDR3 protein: CASLGDGGGSSYEQYF. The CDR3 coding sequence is TGTGCCAGCCTCGGAGATGGTGGCGGGTCGTCCTACGAGCAGTACTTC.

As DNA, the CDR3 is TGTGCCAGCAGCTTTGCGGTTTTAATCTATGGCTACACCTTC. It codes for CASSFAVLIYGYTF. This chain uses TRBV7-9 with TRBJ1-2; D uncertain. Per the germline V gene, CDR1 is SEHNR and CDR2 is FQNEAQ (reference sequence). The CDR3 is 14 residues long. V lost 3 bases and J lost 4, with 12 bases in between.

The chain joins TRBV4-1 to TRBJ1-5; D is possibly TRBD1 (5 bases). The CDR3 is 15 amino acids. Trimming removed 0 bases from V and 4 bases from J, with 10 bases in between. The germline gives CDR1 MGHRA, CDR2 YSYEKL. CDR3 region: CASSQDRDRNQPQHF. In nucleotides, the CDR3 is TGCGCCAGCAGCCAAGATCGAGACAGAAATCAGCCCCAGCATTTT.

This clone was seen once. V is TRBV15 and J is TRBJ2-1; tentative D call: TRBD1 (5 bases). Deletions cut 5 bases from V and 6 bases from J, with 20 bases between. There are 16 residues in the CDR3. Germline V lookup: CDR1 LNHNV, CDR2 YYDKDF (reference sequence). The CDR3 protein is CATSVLGAGLINEQFF. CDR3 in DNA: TGTGCCACCAGCGTCCTTGGGGCAGGGCTGATCAATGAGCAGTTCTTC.

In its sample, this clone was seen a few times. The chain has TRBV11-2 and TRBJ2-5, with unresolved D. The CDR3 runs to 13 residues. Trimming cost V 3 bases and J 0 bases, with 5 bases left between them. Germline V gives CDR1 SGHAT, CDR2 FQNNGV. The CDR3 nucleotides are TGTGCCAGCAGCTTTAACAACCAAGAGACCCAGTACTTC. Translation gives CASSFNNQETQYF.

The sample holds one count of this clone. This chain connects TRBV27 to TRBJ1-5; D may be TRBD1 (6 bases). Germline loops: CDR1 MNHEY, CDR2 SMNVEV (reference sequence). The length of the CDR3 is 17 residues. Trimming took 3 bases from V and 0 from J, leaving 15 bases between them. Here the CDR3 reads CASSFRGQSYSNQPQHF. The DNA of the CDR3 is TGTGCCAGCAGTTTCCGTGGACAGAGTTATAGCAATCAGCCCCAGCATTTT.

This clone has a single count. This chain's CDR3 is CAWSVGTSGNEQFF. CDR3 DNA: TGTGCCTGGAGTGTGGGGACTAGCGGCAATGAGCAGTTCTTC. The gene calls are TRBV30 and TRBJ2-1; 11 bases line up with TRBD2. J gave up 6 bases and V 0 bases, and 1 base lay outside the gene matches. The length of the CDR3 is 14 residues. The germline V gene has CDR1 GTSNPN and CDR2 SVGIG (reference sequence).

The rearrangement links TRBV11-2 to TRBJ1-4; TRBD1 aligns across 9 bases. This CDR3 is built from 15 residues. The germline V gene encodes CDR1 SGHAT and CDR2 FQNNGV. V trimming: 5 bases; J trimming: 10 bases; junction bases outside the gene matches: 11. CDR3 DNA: TGTGCCAGCAGCCCAGCCGGGACAGGGATTGCAAAACTGTTTTTT. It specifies CASSPAGTGIAKLFF.

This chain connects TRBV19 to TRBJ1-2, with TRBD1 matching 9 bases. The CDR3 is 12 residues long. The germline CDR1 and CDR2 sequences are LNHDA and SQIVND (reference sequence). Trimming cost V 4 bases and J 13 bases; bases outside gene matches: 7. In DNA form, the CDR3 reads TGTGCCAGTAGTACGGGACAGGGTGCAAGCACCTTC. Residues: CASSTGQGASTF.

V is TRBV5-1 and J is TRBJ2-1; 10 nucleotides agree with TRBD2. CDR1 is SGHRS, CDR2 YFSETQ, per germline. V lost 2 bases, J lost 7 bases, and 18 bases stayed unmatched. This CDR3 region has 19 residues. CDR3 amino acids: CASSFLTVSLAGVGNEQFF. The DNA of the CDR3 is TGCGCCAGCAGCTTCCTAACGGTGAGCCTAGCGGGAGTGGGAAATGAGCAGTTCTTC.

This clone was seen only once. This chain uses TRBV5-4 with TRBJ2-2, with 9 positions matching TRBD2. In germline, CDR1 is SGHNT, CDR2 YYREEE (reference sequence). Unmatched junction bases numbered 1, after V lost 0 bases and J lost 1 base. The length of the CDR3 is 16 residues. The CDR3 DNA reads TGTGCCAGCAGCTTGGTGACTAGCGGGAACACCGGGGAGCTGTTTTTT. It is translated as CASSLVTSGNTGELFF.